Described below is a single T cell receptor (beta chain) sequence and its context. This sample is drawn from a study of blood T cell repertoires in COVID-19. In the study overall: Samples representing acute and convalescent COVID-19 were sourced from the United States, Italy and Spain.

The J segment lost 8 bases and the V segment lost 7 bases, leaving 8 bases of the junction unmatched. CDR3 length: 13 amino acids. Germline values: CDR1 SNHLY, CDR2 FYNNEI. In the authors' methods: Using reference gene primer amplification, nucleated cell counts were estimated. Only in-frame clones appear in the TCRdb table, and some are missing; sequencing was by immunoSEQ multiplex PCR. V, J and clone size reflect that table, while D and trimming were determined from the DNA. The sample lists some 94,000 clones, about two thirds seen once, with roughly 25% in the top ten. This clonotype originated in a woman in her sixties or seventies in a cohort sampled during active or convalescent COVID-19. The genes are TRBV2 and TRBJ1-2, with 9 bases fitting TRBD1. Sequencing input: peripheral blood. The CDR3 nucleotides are TGTGCCAGCAACCGCGACGGGACAGGGGGCTACACCTTC. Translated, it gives CASNRDGTGGYTF.